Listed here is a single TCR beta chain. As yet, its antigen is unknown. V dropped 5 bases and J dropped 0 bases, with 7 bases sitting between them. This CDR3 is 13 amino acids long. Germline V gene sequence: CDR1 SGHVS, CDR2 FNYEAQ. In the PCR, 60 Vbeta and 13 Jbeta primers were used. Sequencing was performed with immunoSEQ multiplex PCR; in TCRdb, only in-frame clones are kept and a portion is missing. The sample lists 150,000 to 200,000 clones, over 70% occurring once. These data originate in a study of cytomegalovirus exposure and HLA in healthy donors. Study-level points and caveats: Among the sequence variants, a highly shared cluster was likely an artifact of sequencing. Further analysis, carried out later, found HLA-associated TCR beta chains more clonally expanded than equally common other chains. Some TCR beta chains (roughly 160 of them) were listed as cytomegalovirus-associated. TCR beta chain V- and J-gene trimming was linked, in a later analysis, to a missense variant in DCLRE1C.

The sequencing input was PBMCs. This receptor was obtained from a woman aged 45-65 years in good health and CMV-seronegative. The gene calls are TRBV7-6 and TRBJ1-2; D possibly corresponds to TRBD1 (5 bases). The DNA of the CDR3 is TGTGCCAGCAGCGAGGACACTAACTATGGCTACACCTTC. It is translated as CASSEDTNYGYTF.